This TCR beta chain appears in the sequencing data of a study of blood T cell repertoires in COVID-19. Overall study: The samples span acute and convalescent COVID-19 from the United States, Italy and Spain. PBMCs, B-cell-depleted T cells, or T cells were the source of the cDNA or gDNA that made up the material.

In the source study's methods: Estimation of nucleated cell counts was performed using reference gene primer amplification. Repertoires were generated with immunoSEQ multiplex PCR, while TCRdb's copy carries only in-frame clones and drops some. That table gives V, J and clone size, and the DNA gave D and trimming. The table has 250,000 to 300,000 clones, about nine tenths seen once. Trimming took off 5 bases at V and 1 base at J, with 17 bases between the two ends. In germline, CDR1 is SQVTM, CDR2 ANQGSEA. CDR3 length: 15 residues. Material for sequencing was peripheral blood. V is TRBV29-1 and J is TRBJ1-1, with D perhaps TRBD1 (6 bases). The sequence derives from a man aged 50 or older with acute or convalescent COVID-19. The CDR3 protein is CSVNPTGTKNTEAFF. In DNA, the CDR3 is TGCAGCGTTAACCCAACCGGGACAAAGAACACTGAAGCTTTCTTT.